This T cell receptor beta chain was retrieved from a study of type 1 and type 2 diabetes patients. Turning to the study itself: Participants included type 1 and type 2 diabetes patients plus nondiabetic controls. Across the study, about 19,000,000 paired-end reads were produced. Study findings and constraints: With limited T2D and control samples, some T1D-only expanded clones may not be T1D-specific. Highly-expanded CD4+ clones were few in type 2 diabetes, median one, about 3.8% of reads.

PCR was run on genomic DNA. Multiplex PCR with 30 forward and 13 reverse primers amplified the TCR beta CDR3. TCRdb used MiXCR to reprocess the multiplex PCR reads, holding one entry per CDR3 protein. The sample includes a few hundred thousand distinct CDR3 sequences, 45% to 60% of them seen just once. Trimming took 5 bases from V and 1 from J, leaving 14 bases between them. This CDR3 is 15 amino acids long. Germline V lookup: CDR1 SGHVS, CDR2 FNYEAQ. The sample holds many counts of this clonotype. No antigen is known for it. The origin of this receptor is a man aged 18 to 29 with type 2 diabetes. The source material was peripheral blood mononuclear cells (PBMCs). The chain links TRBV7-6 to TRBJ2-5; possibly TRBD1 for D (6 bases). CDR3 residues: CASSPPGTPQETQYF. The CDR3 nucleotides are TGTGCCAGCAGCCCTCCCGGGACACCCCAAGAGACCCAGTACTTC.